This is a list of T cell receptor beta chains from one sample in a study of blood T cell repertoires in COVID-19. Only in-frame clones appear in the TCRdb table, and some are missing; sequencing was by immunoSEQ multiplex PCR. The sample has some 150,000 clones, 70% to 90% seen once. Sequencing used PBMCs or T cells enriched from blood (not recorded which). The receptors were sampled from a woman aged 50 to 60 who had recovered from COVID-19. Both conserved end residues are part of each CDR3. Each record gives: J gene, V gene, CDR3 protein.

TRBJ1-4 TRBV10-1 CASSERREGNEKLFF
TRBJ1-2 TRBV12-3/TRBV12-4 CASSLELGGYTF
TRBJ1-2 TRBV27 CASSFSTRGYGYTF
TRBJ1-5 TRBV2 CASGRDRGRQPQHF
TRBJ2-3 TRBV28 CASSFRARGALDTQYF
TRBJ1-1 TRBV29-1 CSVWEWMNTEAFF
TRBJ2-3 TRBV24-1 CATSDLPEDTQYF
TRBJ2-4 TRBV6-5 CASSYLQDKAKNIQYF
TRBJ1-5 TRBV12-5 CASGEQGGGNQPQHF
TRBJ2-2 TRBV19 CASSVVAGANTGELFF
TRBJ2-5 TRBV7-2 CASSLALQGNGETQYF
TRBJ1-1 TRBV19 CASSKGQFHEAFF
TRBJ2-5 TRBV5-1 CASSFSGTGVETQYF
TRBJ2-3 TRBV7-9 CASSSLTGTQTTDTQYF
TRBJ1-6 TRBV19 CASGSQGGYSPLHF
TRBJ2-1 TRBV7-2 CASSPGGAGEQFF
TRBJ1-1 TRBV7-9 CASSLGGSNSMEAFF
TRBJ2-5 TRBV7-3 CASSVQGGQETQYF
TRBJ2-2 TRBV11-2 CASRRERANTGELFF
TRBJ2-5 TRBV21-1 CASSRRTGGRETQYF
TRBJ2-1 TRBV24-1 CATSDPGTGHNEQFF
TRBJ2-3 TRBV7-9 CASSFPGQGYTDTQYF
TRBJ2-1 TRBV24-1 CATSDYLGRESSYNEQFF
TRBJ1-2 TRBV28 CASREQGGNYGYTF
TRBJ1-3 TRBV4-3 CASSQDPGGSGNTIYF
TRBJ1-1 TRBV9 CASSATVMNTEAFF
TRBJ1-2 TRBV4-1 CASSQDVNRINYGYTF
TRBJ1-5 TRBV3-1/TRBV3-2 CASSLRGQGRVGDQPQHF
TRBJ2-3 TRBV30 CAWAGDLGDTQYF
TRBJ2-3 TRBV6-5 CASSYSSGGASDTQYF
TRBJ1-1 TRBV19 CASSISGAEAFF
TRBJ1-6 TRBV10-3 CAISEHGQGAPLHF
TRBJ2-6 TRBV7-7 CASSPLGAGANVLTF
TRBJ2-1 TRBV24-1 CATSGRGYEQFF
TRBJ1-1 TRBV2 CASSGQGNTEAFF
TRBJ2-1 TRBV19 CASSNSFRDREPYNEQFF
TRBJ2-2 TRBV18 CASSPYSATGELFF
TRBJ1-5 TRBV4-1 CASSQVRGQGNQPQHF
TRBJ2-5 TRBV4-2 CASSLRLAGGPIATQYF
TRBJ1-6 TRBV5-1 CASSLESQRYNSPLHF
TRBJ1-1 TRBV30 CAWGRPTGEWGEAFF
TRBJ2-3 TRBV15 CATSREATSGREADTQYF
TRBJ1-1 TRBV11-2 CASSFEAAEAFF
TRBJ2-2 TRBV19 CASSTGTANTGELFF
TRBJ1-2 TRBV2 CASSVGFGQGGYGYTF
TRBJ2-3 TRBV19 CASSPGSITDTQYF
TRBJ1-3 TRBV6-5 CASSRGMSSGNTIYF
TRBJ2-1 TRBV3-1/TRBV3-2 CASSQDEQVTYNEQFF
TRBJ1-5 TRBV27 CASSLSSGVSQPQHF
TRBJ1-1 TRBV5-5 CASSLLGIEAFF
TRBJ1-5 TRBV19 CASSIGSRAEQPQHF
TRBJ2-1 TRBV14 CASSPGTSEFF
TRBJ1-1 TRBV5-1 CASSLAVNTRQNTEAFF
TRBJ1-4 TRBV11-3 CASSRGGRSNEKLFF
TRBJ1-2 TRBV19 CASSIPSGGDYGYTF
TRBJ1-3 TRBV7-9 CASSFGQGGGNTIYF
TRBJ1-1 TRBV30 CAWRPAGNTEAFF
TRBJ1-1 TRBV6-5 CASSYSKEIAFF